Listed below are T cell receptor beta chains from one sample, sequenced in a study of graft-versus-host responses after intestinal transplantation. The antigens of these receptors remain unknown. Profiled with immunoSEQ multiplex PCR; TCRdb holds only in-frame clones, not every one. The sample includes about 78,000 clones, around 89% seen only once; the top ten take about 4%. Sequencing used unstimulated CD8+ T cells sorted from spleen or lymph node cells, obtained before transplant. The source of these receptors is a human donor who was the organ donor for an intestinal transplant. CDR3s include the opening cysteine and the closing phenylalanine or tryptophan. Each record gives: CDR3 protein, CDR3 DNA, D gene, V gene, clone size, J gene. D genes are given only for firm matches. Some rows mark clone size as missing; the rest say once, few, many or name a class of expanded clone.

cdr3_aa: CASSFEGQGLTDTQYF
cdr3_nt: TGTGCCAGCAGCTTTGAGGGACAGGGTCTCACAGATACGCAGTATTTT
d_call: TRBD1
v_call: TRBV11-2
clone_size: once
j_call: TRBJ2-3

cdr3_aa: CASSFLEGVVDEQFF
cdr3_nt: TGTGCCAGCAGTTTCTTGGAGGGCGTTGTTGATGAGCAGTTCTTC
d_call: NA
v_call: TRBV28
clone_size: NA
j_call: TRBJ2-1

cdr3_aa: CASSAGQGNEQFF
cdr3_nt: TGTGCCAGCAGCGCGGGACAGGGGAATGAGCAGTTCTTC
d_call: TRBD1
v_call: TRBV7-9
clone_size: NA
j_call: TRBJ2-1

cdr3_aa: CSALSNQPQHF
cdr3_nt: TGCAGTGCTTTAAGCAATCAGCCCCAGCATTTT
d_call: NA
v_call: TRBV20-1
clone_size: NA
j_call: TRBJ1-5

cdr3_aa: CASSFRGHRDQPQHF
cdr3_nt: TGTGCCAGCAGTTTCAGGGGGCATCGAGATCAGCCCCAGCATTTT
d_call: TRBD1
v_call: TRBV27
clone_size: NA
j_call: TRBJ1-5

cdr3_aa: CASSPWLDRQFEKLFF
cdr3_nt: TGTGCCAGCAGCCCTTGGCTGGACAGGCAATTTGAAAAACTGTTTTTT
d_call: TRBD1
v_call: TRBV5-6
clone_size: NA
j_call: TRBJ1-4

cdr3_aa: CASSVTGSFYNEQFF
cdr3_nt: TGTGCCAGCAGCGTAACGGGGTCCTTCTACAATGAGCAGTTCTTC
d_call: NA
v_call: TRBV9
clone_size: once
j_call: TRBJ2-1

cdr3_aa: CASSYSGGNADTQYF
cdr3_nt: TGTGCCAGCAGCTACAGCGGGGGCAACGCAGATACGCAGTATTTT
d_call: TRBD2
v_call: TRBV4-2
clone_size: NA
j_call: TRBJ2-3

cdr3_aa: CASSGPSAYNSPLHF
cdr3_nt: TGTGCCAGCTCAGGGCCCTCCGCCTATAATTCACCCCTCCACTTT
d_call: NA
v_call: TRBV18
clone_size: NA
j_call: TRBJ1-6

cdr3_aa: CASSLGQTGNSPLHF
cdr3_nt: TGTGCCAGCAGCTTAGGACAGACGGGGAATTCACCCCTCCACTTT
d_call: NA
v_call: TRBV7-3
clone_size: NA
j_call: TRBJ1-6

cdr3_aa: CASSSRQAQETQYF
cdr3_nt: TGTGCCAGCAGCTCCCGACAGGCACAAGAGACCCAGTACTTC
d_call: NA
v_call: TRBV11-2
clone_size: NA
j_call: TRBJ2-5

cdr3_aa: CASREVSGGLGNEQFF
cdr3_nt: TGTGCCAGCAGAGAAGTTAGCGGGGGGTTAGGCAATGAGCAGTTCTTC
d_call: TRBD2
v_call: TRBV28
clone_size: NA
j_call: TRBJ2-1

cdr3_aa: CASSFPSYNSPLHF
cdr3_nt: TGTGCCAGCTCATTTCCATCCTATAATTCACCCCTCCACTTT
d_call: NA
v_call: TRBV18
clone_size: NA
j_call: TRBJ1-6

cdr3_aa: CASSASGAGGLNEQFF
cdr3_nt: TGTGCCAGCAGCGCCTCTGGAGCGGGGGGCCTCAATGAGCAGTTCTTC
d_call: TRBD2
v_call: TRBV7-9
clone_size: once
j_call: TRBJ2-1

cdr3_aa: CASSELAGGNEQFF
cdr3_nt: TGTGCCAGCAGTGAACTAGCGGGGGGGAATGAGCAGTTCTTC
d_call: TRBD2
v_call: TRBV6-4
clone_size: once
j_call: TRBJ2-1

cdr3_aa: CASSLAGTSYNEQFF
cdr3_nt: TGTGCCAGCAGCTTAGCGGGGACCTCCTACAATGAGCAGTTCTTC
d_call: NA
v_call: TRBV7-3
clone_size: NA
j_call: TRBJ2-1

cdr3_aa: CASSQETGLGNTIYF
cdr3_nt: TGCGCCAGCAGCCAAGAGACAGGGCTAGGAAACACCATATATTTT
d_call: TRBD1
v_call: TRBV4-1
clone_size: NA
j_call: TRBJ1-3

cdr3_aa: CASSLGQMNTEAFF
cdr3_nt: TGTGCCAGCAGCTTGGGGCAGATGAACACTGAAGCTTTCTTT
d_call: NA
v_call: TRBV11-2
clone_size: NA
j_call: TRBJ1-1

cdr3_aa: CASSSQGGNEQFF
cdr3_nt: TGTGCCAGCAGCTCACAGGGTGGCAATGAGCAGTTCTTC
d_call: NA
v_call: TRBV13
clone_size: NA
j_call: TRBJ2-1

cdr3_aa: CASSPEPQGDGYTF
cdr3_nt: TGTGCCAGTAGTCCCGAACCACAGGGGGATGGCTACACCTTC
d_call: TRBD1
v_call: TRBV19
clone_size: NA
j_call: TRBJ1-2

cdr3_aa: CASSLAGGTIQETQYF
cdr3_nt: TGTGCCAGCAGTTTAGCGGGGGGCACGATACAAGAGACCCAGTACTTC
d_call: TRBD2
v_call: TRBV27
clone_size: once
j_call: TRBJ2-5

cdr3_aa: CASSLQGMNTEAFF
cdr3_nt: TGTGCCAGTAGCCTACAGGGAATGAACACTGAAGCTTTCTTT
d_call: NA
v_call: TRBV19
clone_size: NA
j_call: TRBJ1-1

cdr3_aa: CAWSRGGGRGPNTEAFF
cdr3_nt: TGTGCCTGGAGTCGGGGGGGTGGGCGCGGGCCGAACACTGAAGCTTTCTTT
d_call: NA
v_call: TRBV30
clone_size: once
j_call: TRBJ1-1

cdr3_aa: CASSQDLGRNSPLHF
cdr3_nt: TGCGCCAGCAGCCAAGACCTCGGTCGGAATTCACCCCTCCACTTT
d_call: NA
v_call: TRBV4-1
clone_size: NA
j_call: TRBJ1-6

cdr3_aa: CASSEPIHF
cdr3_nt: TGTGCCAGCAGTGAACCAATCCACTTT
d_call: NA
v_call: TRBV6-1
clone_size: NA
j_call: TRBJ1-6

cdr3_aa: CATSRDQDRGFAHYGYTF
cdr3_nt: TGTGCCACCAGCAGAGATCAGGACAGGGGGTTCGCTCACTATGGCTACACCTTC
d_call: TRBD1
v_call: TRBV15
clone_size: NA
j_call: TRBJ1-2

cdr3_aa: CAWDSYSGNTIYF
cdr3_nt: TGTGCCTGGGACAGTTACTCTGGAAACACCATATATTTT
d_call: NA
v_call: TRBV30
clone_size: NA
j_call: TRBJ1-3

cdr3_aa: CASSQRLAGTDTQYF
cdr3_nt: TGCGCCAGCAGCCAACGTCTTGCGGGCACAGATACGCAGTATTTT
d_call: NA
v_call: TRBV4-3
clone_size: NA
j_call: TRBJ2-3

cdr3_aa: CASSRTARGTQYF
cdr3_nt: TGTGCCAGCAGCCGGACGGCAAGGGGGACCCAGTACTTC
d_call: NA
v_call: TRBV5-4
clone_size: NA
j_call: TRBJ2-5

cdr3_aa: CASRRHRDYNEQFF
cdr3_nt: TGTGCCAGCAGACGACACAGGGATTACAATGAGCAGTTCTTC
d_call: NA
v_call: TRBV6-6
clone_size: NA
j_call: TRBJ2-1

cdr3_aa: CAWSGIEGIGPQHF
cdr3_nt: TGTGCCTGGAGTGGTATCGAGGGCATCGGACCCCAGCATTTT
d_call: NA
v_call: TRBV30
clone_size: NA
j_call: TRBJ1-5

cdr3_aa: CASRQIGGAPEAFF
cdr3_nt: TGTGCCAGCAGACAAATAGGGGGCGCACCTGAAGCTTTCTTT
d_call: TRBD1
v_call: TRBV11-1
clone_size: NA
j_call: TRBJ1-1

cdr3_aa: CASSPGGGEKLFF
cdr3_nt: TGTGCCAGCAGCCCGGGGGGGGGTGAAAAACTGTTTTTT
d_call: NA
v_call: TRBV9
clone_size: NA
j_call: TRBJ1-4

cdr3_aa: CASSIVNYNEQFF
cdr3_nt: TGTGCCAGTAGTATCGTTAACTACAATGAGCAGTTCTTC
d_call: NA
v_call: TRBV19
clone_size: NA
j_call: TRBJ2-1

cdr3_aa: CASSPTGSSYNEQFF
cdr3_nt: TGTGCCAGCAGCCCTACAGGGTCCTCCTACAATGAGCAGTTCTTC
d_call: NA
v_call: TRBV6-6
clone_size: NA
j_call: TRBJ2-1

cdr3_aa: CASSLNGYSTDTQYF
cdr3_nt: TGTGCCAGCAGCTTAAACGGGTACAGCACAGATACGCAGTATTTT
d_call: NA
v_call: TRBV7-3
clone_size: NA
j_call: TRBJ2-3

cdr3_aa: CASSLHVRGVDSADTQYF
cdr3_nt: TGTGCCAGCAGCTTACACGTGCGGGGCGTCGATAGTGCAGATACGCAGTATTTT
d_call: NA
v_call: TRBV7-6
clone_size: NA
j_call: TRBJ2-3

cdr3_aa: CASSQDLQGAGTDTQYF
cdr3_nt: TGCGCCAGCAGCCAGGACCTGCAGGGGGCCGGAACAGATACGCAGTATTTT
d_call: TRBD1
v_call: TRBV4-3
clone_size: NA
j_call: TRBJ2-3

cdr3_aa: CASSDGTNTGELFF
cdr3_nt: TGTGCCAGCAGTGACGGGACAAACACCGGGGAGCTGTTTTTT
d_call: NA
v_call: TRBV6-4
clone_size: once
j_call: TRBJ2-2

cdr3_aa: CSVRAANTGELFF
cdr3_nt: TGCAGCGTTAGAGCGGCGAACACCGGGGAGCTGTTTTTT
d_call: NA
v_call: TRBV29-1
clone_size: NA
j_call: TRBJ2-2

cdr3_aa: CASSYPDSTNYGYTF
cdr3_nt: TGTGCCAGCAGTTACCCGGACAGCACTAACTATGGCTACACCTTC
d_call: NA
v_call: TRBV6-6
clone_size: NA
j_call: TRBJ1-2

cdr3_aa: CSVGTGVGTEAFF
cdr3_nt: TGCAGCGTCGGGACAGGGGTGGGAACTGAAGCTTTCTTT
d_call: TRBD1
v_call: TRBV29-1
clone_size: NA
j_call: TRBJ1-1

cdr3_aa: CASSDDSGGAYGYTF
cdr3_nt: TGTGCCAGCAGTGACGATTCGGGGGGTGCGTATGGCTACACCTTC
d_call: NA
v_call: TRBV6-4
clone_size: NA
j_call: TRBJ1-2

cdr3_aa: CASSLGGNTEAFF
cdr3_nt: TGTGCCAGCAGCTTGGGGGGCAACACTGAAGCTTTCTTT
d_call: NA
v_call: TRBV5-6
clone_size: NA
j_call: TRBJ1-1

cdr3_aa: CASSGPGSGGYNEQFF
cdr3_nt: TGCGCCAGCAGCGGCCCCGGCAGCGGGGGTTACAATGAGCAGTTCTTC
d_call: TRBD2
v_call: TRBV4-1
clone_size: NA
j_call: TRBJ2-1

cdr3_aa: CSVELYSSGNTIYF
cdr3_nt: TGCAGCGTTGAATTGTATAGCTCTGGAAACACCATATATTTT
d_call: NA
v_call: TRBV29-1
clone_size: NA
j_call: TRBJ1-3

cdr3_aa: CASSVGQGATEAFF
cdr3_nt: TGTGCCAGCAGCGTGGGACAGGGGGCGACTGAAGCTTTCTTT
d_call: TRBD1
v_call: TRBV5-6
clone_size: NA
j_call: TRBJ1-1

cdr3_aa: CASSFRSETQYF
cdr3_nt: TGTGCCAGCAGCTTTCGGTCGGAGACCCAGTACTTC
d_call: NA
v_call: TRBV13
clone_size: NA
j_call: TRBJ2-5

cdr3_aa: CASGGAGRETQYF
cdr3_nt: TGTGCCAGTGGGGGGGCTGGGAGAGAGACCCAGTACTTC
d_call: NA
v_call: TRBV7-9
clone_size: NA
j_call: TRBJ2-5

cdr3_aa: CASSDPRGDTEAFF
cdr3_nt: TGTGCCAGCAGTGATCCCCGGGGGGACACTGAAGCTTTCTTT
d_call: NA
v_call: TRBV2
clone_size: NA
j_call: TRBJ1-1

cdr3_aa: CACLLPDRGLYNEQFF
cdr3_nt: TGTGCCTGCCTCCTACCCGACAGGGGGCTCTACAATGAGCAGTTCTTC
d_call: TRBD1
v_call: TRBV30
clone_size: NA
j_call: TRBJ2-1

cdr3_aa: CASTQGGAPLHF
cdr3_nt: TGTGCTAGCACGCAGGGTGGGGCACCCCTCCACTTT
d_call: NA
v_call: TRBV5-5
clone_size: NA
j_call: TRBJ1-6

cdr3_aa: CASSWRGAGTDTQYF
cdr3_nt: TGTGCCAGCAGCTGGCGGGGGGCGGGCACAGATACGCAGTATTTT
d_call: TRBD2
v_call: TRBV5-4
clone_size: NA
j_call: TRBJ2-3

cdr3_aa: CASSEQGDTQYF
cdr3_nt: TGTGCCAGCAGCGAACAGGGGGATACGCAGTATTTT
d_call: TRBD1
v_call: TRBV27
clone_size: NA
j_call: TRBJ2-3

cdr3_aa: CASSIGPGETQYF
cdr3_nt: TGTGCCAGTAGTATAGGGCCGGGGGAGACCCAGTACTTC
d_call: NA
v_call: TRBV19
clone_size: NA
j_call: TRBJ2-5

cdr3_aa: CASSLAGASGGLASGEQFF
cdr3_nt: TGCGCCAGCAGCTTAGCGGGGGCTAGCGGGGGCCTGGCCTCAGGTGAGCAGTTCTTC
d_call: TRBD2
v_call: TRBV5-1
clone_size: once
j_call: TRBJ2-1

cdr3_aa: CASSKSYRAVGDTDTQYF
cdr3_nt: TGTGCCAGCAGCAAATCTTACAGGGCGGTGGGTGACACAGATACGCAGTATTTT
d_call: NA
v_call: TRBV7-2
clone_size: once
j_call: TRBJ2-3

cdr3_aa: CASREGGAYGYTF
cdr3_nt: TGTGCCAGCAGGGAAGGGGGCGCCTATGGCTACACCTTC
d_call: TRBD1
v_call: TRBV6-5
clone_size: NA
j_call: TRBJ1-2

cdr3_aa: CASSLGAGNTEAFF
cdr3_nt: TGTGCCAGCAGCTTGGGGGCAGGAAACACTGAAGCTTTCTTT
d_call: NA
v_call: TRBV5-4
clone_size: NA
j_call: TRBJ1-1

cdr3_aa: CASSLESPSGAYNEQFF
cdr3_nt: TGTGCCAGCAGCTTAGAGTCGCCTAGCGGGGCATACAATGAGCAGTTCTTC
d_call: TRBD2
v_call: TRBV7-6
clone_size: NA
j_call: TRBJ2-1